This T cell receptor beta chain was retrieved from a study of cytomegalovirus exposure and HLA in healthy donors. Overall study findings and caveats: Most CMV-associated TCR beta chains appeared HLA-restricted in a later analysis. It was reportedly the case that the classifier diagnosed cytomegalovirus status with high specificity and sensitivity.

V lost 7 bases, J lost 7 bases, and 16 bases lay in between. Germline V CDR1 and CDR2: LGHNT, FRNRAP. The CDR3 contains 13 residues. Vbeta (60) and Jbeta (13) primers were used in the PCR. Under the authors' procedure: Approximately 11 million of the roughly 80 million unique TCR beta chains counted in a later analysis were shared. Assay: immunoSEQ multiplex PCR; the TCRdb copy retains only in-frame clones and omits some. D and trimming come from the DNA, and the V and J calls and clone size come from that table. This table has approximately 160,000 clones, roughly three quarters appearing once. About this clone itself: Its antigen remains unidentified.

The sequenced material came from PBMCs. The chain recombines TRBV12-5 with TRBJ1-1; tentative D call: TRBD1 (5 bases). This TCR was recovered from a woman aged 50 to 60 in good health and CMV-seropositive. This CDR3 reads CASVRRGDGEAFF. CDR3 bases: TGTGCTAGTGTTCGCCGGGGGGACGGTGAAGCTTTCTTT.